This TCR beta chain was sequenced in a study of blood T cell repertoires in COVID-19. For the study at large: Sites in the United States, Italy and Spain provided acute and convalescent COVID-19 samples.

Clones were sequenced by immunoSEQ multiplex PCR, and TCRdb holds only the in-frame ones, with some missing. This sample yields more than 200,000 clones, of which over 75% are seen a single time; approximately 7.4% belongs to the top ten. Germline V gene data show CDR1 as SGHTA and CDR2 as FQGTGA. The V and J ends lost 1 base and 7 bases respectively, with 13 bases between them. The CDR3 has 15 residues. The receptor comes from a woman in her thirties or forties with acute COVID-19. Sequenced: PBMCs or T cells enriched from blood (not recorded which). The chain combines TRBV7-3 with TRBJ2-2; tentatively, D is TRBD1 (6 bases). CDR3 nucleotides: TGTGCCAGCAGCTTAAACCGGCAGGGGAGCGGGGAGCTGTTTTTT. Translated, it gives CASSLNRQGSGELFF.